This entry concerns a single T cell receptor beta chain. The data derive from a study of Ad26.COV2.S vaccination and SARS-CoV-2 variants. Treatment meaning: around 19 received Ad26.COV2.S at low or high dose, single or two shots; 5 received placebo; per-sample allocation not given. Vaccine and placebo recipients were sampled on day 63 after the first injection. Clones were sequenced by immunoSEQ multiplex PCR, and TCRdb holds only the in-frame ones, with some missing. The sample carries 400,000 to 450,000 clones, approximately 90% recorded once. This TCR was recovered from a person between 18 and 60 years old who received the Ad26.COV2.S COVID-19 vaccine or a placebo. The sample here was peripheral blood, taken in a trial of Ad26.COV2.S vaccine versus placebo.

Here the CDR3 DNA reads TGTGCCTGGAGTGTACAAACAGATCAGCCCCAGCATTTT. Protein product: CAWSVQTDQPQHF. The chain joins TRBV30 to TRBJ1-5; the D is unclear. The CDR3 is 13 residues long. V was shortened by 0 bases and J by 5 bases, with 8 bases between the two germline ends. Germline CDR1 and CDR2: GTSNPN and SVGIG (reference sequence).